These T cell receptor beta chains were read from a single sample in a study of control samples from healthy donors and cancer patients. Clones were sequenced by immunoSEQ multiplex PCR, and TCRdb holds only the in-frame ones, with some missing. The table lists about 60,000 clones, roughly 95% of them singletons. The sample was blood. The receptors shown here come from a woman between 18 and 30 years old in good health. CDR3s include the opening cysteine and the closing phenylalanine or tryptophan. The D gene is left open where the match is weak. Clone size is given for some rows only: seen once, a few or many times, or a class if the clone is expanded.

clone_size,j_call,d_call,v_call,cdr3_aa,cdr3_nt
-,TRBJ1-2,-,TRBV6-4,CASEVGLGEMEIYGGYTF,TGTGCCAGCGAGGTTGGACTAGGGGAAATGGAGATTTATGGTGGCTACACCTTC
-,TRBJ2-3,-,TRBV9,CASSVGLGLVVLGTDTQYF,TGTGCCAGCAGCGTAGGGCTGGGTTTGGTCGTCTTAGGCACAGATACGCAGTATTTT
-,TRBJ2-1,TRBD2,TRBV6-5,CASSSGGTYNEQFF,TGTGCCAGCAGTAGCGGGGGCACCTACAATGAGCAGTTCTTC
-,TRBJ2-5,-,TRBV5-1,CASSLPVGLETQYF,TGCGCCAGCAGCTTACCGGTGGGGTTGGAGACCCAGTACTTC
-,TRBJ1-2,-,TRBV30,CAWTPDLNPYGYTF,TGTGCCTGGACCCCTGACCTAAACCCCTATGGCTACACCTTC
-,TRBJ1-2,-,TRBV4-3,CASSQGRADYGYTF,TGCGCCAGCAGCCAAGGCAGGGCGGACTATGGCTACACCTTC
-,TRBJ1-2,-,TRBV28,CASSLGGKDIIF,TGTGCCAGCAGTCTAGGGGGGAAGGACATCATCTTC
-,TRBJ1-2,-,TRBV6-5,CASSYSGNYGYTF,TGTGCCAGCAGTTACTCGGGAAACTATGGCTACACCTTC
-,TRBJ1-1,-,TRBV27,CASSFGTMNTEAFF,TGTGCCAGCAGCTTCGGGACCATGAACACTGAAGCTTTCTTT
-,TRBJ1-2,-,TRBV7-9,CASSPPQGWDYGYTF,TGTGCCAGCAGCCCTCCGCAGGGGTGGGACTATGGCTACACCTTC
-,TRBJ2-2,-,TRBV7-3,CASSFKSGRSSGELFF,TGTGCCAGCAGCTTTAAATCTGGGCGGTCTTCCGGGGAGCTGTTTTTT
-,TRBJ1-1,-,TRBV28,CASSVDGKGFF,TGTGCCAGCAGTGTGGATGGGAAAGGTTTCTTT
-,TRBJ1-2,-,TRBV5-4,CAWSGGNYGYTF,TGTGCCTGGAGTGGGGGTAACTATGGCTACACCTTC
-,TRBJ1-2,-,TRBV6-4,CASSDGRKESGGYTF,TGTGCCAGCAGTGACGGGAGAAAGGAGTCGGGCGGCTACACCTTC
once,TRBJ1-4,TRBD1,TRBV28,CASTINSWGQGVRRLFF,TGTGCCAGCACAATTAATTCGTGGGGACAGGGCGTCCGGAGGCTGTTTTTT
-,TRBJ1-2,-,TRBV6-2/TRBV6-3,CASSYGQLYGYTF,TGTGCCAGCAGTTATGGGCAGTTGTATGGCTACACCTTC
once,TRBJ2-4,TRBD2,TRBV2,CASSGLAGAGDIQYF,TGTGCCAGCAGTGGGCTAGCGGGGGCGGGCGACATTCAGTACTTC
-,TRBJ1-1,-,TRBV29-1,CSVVPGLMNTEAFF,TGCAGCGTTGTACCAGGTCTTATGAACACTGAAGCTTTCTTT
-,TRBJ1-1,-,TRBV29-1,CSVDGGGRGSEAFF,TGCAGCGTTGATGGGGGAGGTAGGGGGTCTGAAGCTTTCTTT
-,TRBJ1-1,-,TRBV7-6,CASSLEGSLDTEAFF,TGTGCCAGCAGCTTAGAAGGGTCGCTTGACACTGAAGCTTTCTTT
once,TRBJ1-1,-,TRBV12-3/TRBV12-4,CASSRQINTEAFF,TGTGCCAGCAGTCGGCAGATTAACACTGAAGCTTTCTTT
-,TRBJ1-1,-,TRBV30,CAWSVRSPGASNKAFF,TGTGCCTGGAGTGTAAGGAGCCCAGGGGCCTCCAATAAAGCTTTCTTT
-,TRBJ1-1,TRBD1,TRBV5-4,CASRGQGGITEAFF,TGTGCCAGCAGGGGACAGGGCGGGATCACTGAAGCTTTCTTT
-,TRBJ1-4,TRBD1,TRBV30,CAWSGLTGDEKLFF,TGTGCCTGGAGTGGACTAACAGGGGACGAAAAACTGTTTTTT
-,TRBJ1-2,-,TRBV3-1/TRBV3-2,CASSQGVAGYTF,TGTGCCAGCAGCCAAGGGGTCGCTGGCTACACCTTC
-,TRBJ2-7,TRBD1,TRBV2,CASKDRGLGEQYF,TGTGCCAGCAAGGACAGGGGACTGGGCGAGCAGTACTTC
-,TRBJ1-5,-,TRBV10-3,CAISESLALNQPQHF,TGTGCCATCAGTGAGTCGTTGGCACTAAATCAGCCCCAGCATTTT
-,TRBJ1-2,-,TRBV6-1,CASSERAGYGYTF,TGTGCCAGCAGTGAACGGGCGGGCTATGGCTACACCTTC
once,TRBJ1-1,-,TRBV6-6,CASSSPGAFF,TGTGCCAGCAGTTCGCCCGGAGCTTTCTTT
-,TRBJ2-3,TRBD2,TRBV10-3,CAISNPSGGTDTQYF,TGTGCCATCAGTAACCCTAGCGGGGGCACAGATACGCAGTATTTT
-,TRBJ1-5,-,TRBV27,CASSLSSEANQPQHF,TGTGCCAGCAGTTTATCCTCCGAAGCGAATCAGCCCCAGCATTTT
-,TRBJ1-1,TRBD1,TRBV6-6,CASRTGDTEAFF,TGTGCCAGCAGGACAGGGGACACTGAAGCTTTCTTT
-,TRBJ1-4,-,TRBV6-5,CASTVRVVYEKLFF,TGTGCCAGCACCGTCAGGGTGGTTTATGAAAAACTGTTTTTT
-,TRBJ1-2,-,TRBV7-9,CASSARVQGSYGYTF,TGTGCCAGCAGCGCCAGGGTGCAAGGTTCCTATGGCTACACCTTC
-,TRBJ1-2,-,TRBV7-2,CASSPDGYYGYTF,TGTGCCAGCAGCCCTGACGGCTACTATGGCTACACCTTC
-,TRBJ2-3,TRBD2,TRBV30,CAWDLAGYTDTQYF,TGTGCCTGGGATCTAGCGGGCTACACAGATACGCAGTATTTT
-,TRBJ2-3,TRBD2,TRBV13,CASSPGLAGRDTQYF,TGTGCCAGCAGCCCCGGACTAGCGGGGAGGGATACGCAGTATTTT
-,TRBJ2-1,TRBD2,TRBV4-3,CASSRIAGGRGEQFF,TGCGCCAGCAGCCGGATAGCGGGGGGGCGAGGTGAGCAGTTCTTC
-,TRBJ2-3,-,TRBV7-9,CASILLGRATDTQYF,TGTGCCAGCATCCTCCTGGGGCGGGCCACAGATACGCAGTATTTT
-,TRBJ2-7,TRBD2,TRBV20-1,CSASALSSGYEQYF,TGCAGTGCTAGTGCCCTCTCTAGCGGGTACGAGCAGTACTTC
-,TRBJ1-2,TRBD1,TRBV6-5,CASGPTGNGYTF,TGTGCCAGCGGTCCGACAGGGAATGGCTACACCTTC
-,TRBJ2-5,-,TRBV2,CASSQTGGETQYF,TGTGCCAGCTCGCAGACTGGGGGCGAGACCCAGTACTTC
-,TRBJ1-2,TRBD1,TRBV30,CAWSVWGQYYGYTF,TGTGCCTGGAGTGTATGGGGACAGTACTATGGCTACACCTTC
-,TRBJ2-2,-,TRBV27,CASSPGVNTGELFF,TGTGCCAGCAGTCCAGGGGTAAACACCGGGGAGCTGTTTTTT
once,TRBJ2-7,-,TRBV5-4,CASSLSGRTYEQYF,TGTGCCAGCAGCTTGTCGGGACGGACTTACGAGCAGTACTTC
-,TRBJ2-1,-,TRBV28,CASRQDYARDNEQFF,TGTGCCAGCAGGCAAGACTATGCCAGGGACAATGAGCAGTTCTTC
-,TRBJ2-3,-,TRBV6-5,CASRRPGHSTDTQYF,TGTGCCAGCAGAAGACCCGGGCACTCAACAGATACGCAGTATTTT
-,TRBJ1-2,TRBD1,TRBV28,CASSSPGQNYGYTF,TGTGCCAGCAGTTCCCCGGGACAGAACTATGGCTACACCTTC
-,TRBJ2-1,-,TRBV3-1/TRBV3-2,CASSRSPTSGVWNEQFF,TGTGCCAGCAGCCGATCTCCGACTAGTGGGGTTTGGAATGAGCAGTTCTTC
-,TRBJ2-3,-,TRBV10-2,CASRAGEAGTDTQYF,TGCGCCAGCAGGGCAGGGGAAGCCGGCACAGATACGCAGTATTTT
-,TRBJ2-1,-,TRBV6-1,CASSETDGSYNEQFF,TGTGCCAGCAGTGAGACGGACGGCTCCTACAATGAGCAGTTCTTC
once,TRBJ2-5,-,TRBV6-2/TRBV6-3,CASSYSPEGETQYF,TGTGCCAGCAGTTACTCGCCCGAGGGCGAGACCCAGTACTTC
-,TRBJ2-4,-,TRBV5-5,CASSLEGRLLAKNIQYF,TGTGCCAGCAGCTTGGAGGGGCGGCTCCTAGCCAAAAACATTCAGTACTTC
-,TRBJ1-4,TRBD1,TRBV5-4,CASSFGTGEKLFF,TGTGCCAGCAGCTTCGGGACAGGGGAAAAACTGTTTTTT
few,TRBJ1-2,-,TRBV2,CASSAGGSGYLNYGYTF,TGTGCCAGCAGTGCCGGGGGCAGCGGGTACTTGAACTATGGCTACACCTTC
-,TRBJ1-1,TRBD1,TRBV4-1,CASSHIRQGASGTEAFF,TGCGCCAGCAGCCATATCCGACAGGGGGCTTCGGGCACTGAAGCTTTCTTT
-,TRBJ2-3,-,TRBV10-2,CASSAGDTQYF,TGCGCCAGCAGTGCGGGAGATACGCAGTATTTT
-,TRBJ1-3,-,TRBV30,CAWRILTSSGNTIYF,TGTGCCTGGAGGATCCTCACGAGCTCTGGAAACACCATATATTTT
-,TRBJ2-2,-,TRBV4-3,CASSQMNTGELFF,TGCGCCAGCAGCCAAATGAACACCGGGGAGCTGTTTTTT